This T cell receptor (beta chain) was profiled in a study of T cells in Graves' hyperthyroidism and ophthalmopathy. In the study overall: At initial diagnosis, before any treatment had begun, peripheral blood was obtained.

Looked up from germline, CDR1 is LGHDT and CDR2 is YNNKEL (reference sequence). CDR3 length equals 12 residues. Trimming removed 7 bases at V and 5 bases at J, with 11 bases between. Amplification of TCR beta CDR3 regions used RNA as the template. The TCR CDR3 was amplified in a first-round RT-PCR using the HTBI primer set. One entry per CDR3 protein results from TCRdb running MiXCR on the multiplex PCR reads. The table records 350,000 to 400,000 distinct CDR3 sequences, about 15% of them present only once. This clonotype was seen at least ten times. J is TRBJ1-1 and V is TRBV3-1; maybe TRBD1 (5 bases). Sequenced sample: blood. The receptor's source is a young woman with Graves' hyperthyroidism. CDR3 DNA: TGTGCCAGCACCCCGGGGGGGACTGAAGCTTTCTTT. This gives the protein CASTPGGTEAFF.